A single sample is the source of the 6 T cell receptor beta chains below, sequenced in a study of cytomegalovirus exposure and HLA in healthy donors. The data were produced by immunoSEQ multiplex PCR, yet TCRdb's version contains in-frame clones alone and is incomplete. The data show some 45,000 clones, roughly 90% seen once. Material for sequencing was PBMCs. Receptors were obtained from a man in his late teens or twenties in good health and CMV-seronegative.

The rearrangement uses TRBV15 and TRBJ1-2; TRBD1 is a possible D gene (5 bases). The CDR3 runs to 14 residues. V lost 0 bases, J lost 8 bases, and 13 bases lay in between. Looked up from germline, CDR1 is LNHNV and CDR2 is YYDKDF (reference sequence). CDR3 sequence: CATSREVRAGGYTF. Written as DNA, the CDR3 is TGTGCCACCAGCAGAGAAGTCAGGGCCGGCGGCTACACCTTC.

The rearrangement joins TRBV11-3 to TRBJ2-7; maybe TRBD2 (5 bases). This CDR3 has 15 residues. CDR1 is SGHNT, CDR2 YENEEA, per germline. The V end was cut by 1 base, the J end by 3 bases, with 13 bases between. The CDR3 DNA reads as TGTGCCAGCAGCTTAGCGGGGATCAGTCTCTACGAGCAGTACTTC. Its translation is CASSLAGISLYEQYF.

The chain joins TRBV2 to TRBJ1-1; D is unresolved. The CDR3 has 13 amino acids. The ends were cut back, 10 bases at V and 1 base at J, with 13 bases in the middle. CDR1 is SNHLY and CDR2 is FYNNEI in the germline V gene. In DNA, the CDR3 is TGTGCCACCTACCCCAGAGGGAACACTGAAGCTTTCTTT. This gives the protein CATYPRGNTEAFF.

In this sample, this clone turned up once. The J gene is TRBJ2-7, the V gene TRBV7-3; possibly TRBD1 for D (6 bases). The CDR3 length is 17 residues. Germline CDR1 is SGHTA and CDR2 is FQGTGA. The V gene lost 5 bases and the J gene lost 1 base, with 21 bases spanning the gap. The CDR3 spells CASSPPTGLRGSYEQYF. The CDR3 DNA sequence: TGTGCCAGCAGCCCCCCCACAGGGCTCCGGGGTTCCTACGAGCAGTACTTC. Supplemented by reference TRBV7-3 and TRBJ2-7, the full variable domain reads GAGVSQTPSNKVTEKGKYVELRCDPISGHTALYWYRQSLGQGPEFLIYFQGTGAADDSGLPNDRFFAVRPEGSVSTLKIQRTERGDSAVYLCASSPPTGLRGSYEQYFGPGTRLTVT.

V usage is TRBV28 and J usage is TRBJ2-5, with 7 bases identical to TRBD1. Losses at the gene ends were 6 bases for V and 7 bases for J; bases not matched to a gene: 8. CDR3 length: 13 amino acids. Germline CDR1 MDHEN, CDR2 SYDVKM. CDR3 bases: TGTGCCAGCAGAGGGGGCGCGGTTGGGACCCAGTACTTC. As protein: CASRGGAVGTQYF.

The J gene is TRBJ1-3, the V gene TRBV5-8; D not resolved. Germline lookup yields CDR1 SGHTS and CDR2 YDEGEE. The length of the CDR3 is 15 residues. V was pared by 4 bases and J by 0 bases, with 11 bases between. CDR3 coding DNA: TGTGCCAGCAGCCCCGAATCCAGCTCTGGAAACACCATATATTTT. Protein sequence: CASSPESSSGNTIYF.